Below, 19 T cell receptor beta chains from the same sample are listed, as sequenced in a study of shared clonotypes between healthy human individuals. Assay used: immunoSEQ multiplex PCR; TCRdb lists only in-frame clones, some missing. The data hold 1,100,000 or so clones, with about 84% observed a single time. The sample taken for sequencing was memory CD4+ T cells from PBMCs. Documented subset: CD45RA-negative fraction. The receptors derive from a man between 18 and 29 years old in good health. Some clones in this sample may be carry-over from other donors' samples.

This sequence joins TRBV13 and TRBJ2-3, with D unresolved. Between the trimmed V and J ends, which lost 2 bases and 2 bases, there was a span of 14 bases. Germline assignment: CDR1 PRHDT and CDR2 FYEKMQ (reference sequence). This CDR3 is 16 amino acids long. CDR3 DNA: TGTGCCAGCAGCTTAAGAAGGCTGGGATACACAGATACGCAGTATTTT. This gives the protein CASSLRRLGYTDTQYF.

V usage is TRBV2 and J usage is TRBJ2-5; 10 positions match TRBD2. Germline assignment: CDR1 SNHLY and CDR2 FYNNEI. Trimming removed 7 bases from V and 3 bases from J; junction bases left unmatched: 2. The CDR3 contains 13 residues. CDR3 region: CASNLAGEETQYF. CDR3 coding DNA: TGTGCCAGCAACCTAGCGGGAGAAGAGACCCAGTACTTC.

The CDR3 sequence is CASTDQGHLNTEAFF. The CDR3 DNA is TGTGCCAGTACCGATCAAGGACACTTGAACACTGAAGCTTTCTTT. The V call is TRBV19, the J call TRBJ1-1; a weak D match, TRBD1 (5 bases). This CDR3 contains 15 residues. Germline assignment: CDR1 LNHDA and CDR2 SQIVND (reference sequence). Trimming left V 7 bases short and J 0 bases short, with 15 bases between.

The rearrangement links TRBV18 to TRBJ1-5; TRBD1 is a possible D gene (5 bases). CDR1 and CDR2 (germline): KGHSH, LQKENI. Deletions cut 3 bases from V and 5 bases from J, with 26 bases between. This CDR3 is 19 amino acids long. CDR3 sequence: CASSPRGWFPRDGYQPQHF. In DNA, the CDR3 is TGTGCCAGCTCACCCCGAGGTTGGTTTCCAAGGGACGGTTATCAGCCCCAGCATTTT.

The rearrangement joins TRBV30 to TRBJ2-7; TRBD2 aligns across 10 bases. Per germline, CDR1 GTSNPN and CDR2 SVGIG (reference sequence). This CDR3 contains 13 residues. J gave up 3 bases and V 5 bases, and 4 bases lay outside the gene matches. The CDR3 DNA reads as TGTGCCTGGCAACCTAGCGGGAGCTACGAGCAGTACTTC. This sequence encodes CAWQPSGSYEQYF. The full variable domain, its missing parts supplied by reference TRBV30 and TRBJ2-7, is SQTIHQWPATLVQPVGSPLSLECTVEGTSNPNLYWYRQAAGRGLQLLFYSVGIGQISSEVPQNLSASRPQDRQFILSSKKLLLSDSGFYLCAWQPSGSYEQYFGPGTRLTVT.

This clone has just a few counts. V is TRBV29-1 and J is TRBJ1-1; no clear D. In germline, CDR1 is SQVTM, CDR2 ANQGSEA. The CDR3 is 8 residues long. Deletions cut 4 bases from V and 9 bases from J, with 3 bases between. The CDR3 nucleotides read TGCAGCGTTGGGCAAGCTTTCTTT. It codes for CSVGQAFF.

In this sample, this clone turned up once. The genes are TRBV27 and TRBJ1-5; unclear D gene. Germline V gene lookup returns CDR1 MNHEY and CDR2 SMNVEV (reference sequence). There are 15 residues in the CDR3. Trimming stripped 3 bases from V and 2 bases from J, with 11 bases between. CDR3 amino acids: CASSLRRTGNQPQHF. The CDR3, as DNA: TGTGCCAGCAGTTTGAGGAGAACGGGCAATCAGCCCCAGCATTTT.

The chain recombines TRBV28 with TRBJ2-1, with TRBD1 matching 8 bases. The ends lost 7 bases at V and 3 bases at J; junction bases unmatched: 8. Germline lookup yields CDR1 MDHEN and CDR2 SYDVKM. This CDR3 contains 15 residues. CDR3 bases: TGTGCCAGCAACATGCAGGGGGCTGTCTACAATGAGCAGTTCTTC. This translates into CASNMQGAVYNEQFF.

This rearrangement joins TRBV18 to TRBJ2-5; 7 nucleotides match TRBD1. The ends lost 4 bases at V and 3 bases at J; junction bases unmatched: 8. CDR1 is KGHSH, CDR2 LQKENI, per germline. The CDR3 consists of 15 residues. CDR3 residues: CASSHSTGFEETQYF. The CDR3 region has the DNA TGTGCCAGCTCACATTCGACAGGGTTTGAAGAGACCCAGTACTTC. Together with reference TRBV18 and TRBJ2-5, the CDR3 gives the full variable domain: NAGVMQNPRHLVRRRGQEARLRCSPMKGHSHVYWYRQLPEEGLKFMVYLQKENIIDESGMPKERFSAEFPKEGPSILRIQQVVRGDSAAYFCASSHSTGFEETQYFGPGTRLLVL.

The CDR3 DNA follows: TGTGCCAGCACCACCCTTCCGGGACAGGGTGGCGACGAGCAGTACTTC. This sequence encodes CASTTLPGQGGDEQYF. The chain couples TRBV7-9 to TRBJ2-7; 9 bases are a match to TRBD1. Germline V gives CDR1 SEHNR, CDR2 FQNEAQ (reference sequence). The CDR3 totals 16 residues. Trimming removed 7 bases from V and 5 bases from J; junction bases left unmatched: 15.

The chain uses TRBV15 and TRBJ1-4; a weak D match, TRBD1 (5 bases). The CDR3 runs to 13 residues. V lost 4 bases to trimming and J lost 3 bases, with 6 bases between them. Per germline, CDR1 LNHNV and CDR2 YYDKDF (reference sequence). The CDR3 DNA reads TGTGCCACCAGCACAGGGTCTAATGAAAAACTGTTTTTT. The encoded protein is CATSTGSNEKLFF.

This chain connects TRBV7-3 to TRBJ2-7, with 9 bases lining up with TRBD2. Trimming took 1 base from V and 2 from J; bases not matched to a gene: 3. This CDR3 has 15 amino acids. Germline CDR1 and CDR2: SGHTA and FQGTGA. This CDR3 is CASSLNGGRAYEQYF. CDR3 sequence (DNA): TGTGCCAGCAGCTTAAACGGCGGGAGGGCCTACGAGCAGTACTTC. Using reference TRBV7-3 and TRBJ2-7 for the parts outside the CDR3, the full variable domain is GAGVSQTPSNKVTEKGKYVELRCDPISGHTALYWYRQSLGQGPEFLIYFQGTGAADDSGLPNDRFFAVRPEGSVSTLKIQRTERGDSAVYLCASSLNGGRAYEQYFGPGTRLTVT.

This clone has at least ten counts. This chain uses TRBV5-1 with TRBJ2-7; possible D gene TRBD2, 7 bases. Germline loops: CDR1 SGHRS, CDR2 YFSETQ. Trimming took 4 bases from V and 5 from J, leaving 16 bases between them. The CDR3 length is 14 residues. CDR3 sequence reads: CASSHPGGSDEQYF. DNA of the CDR3: TGCGCCAGCAGCCACCCGGGGGGCTCAGACGAGCAGTACTTC.

This chain connects TRBV28 to TRBJ2-1; D is perhaps TRBD2 (6 bases). V was pared by 5 bases and J by 10 bases, with 12 bases between. The length of the CDR3 is 12 residues. CDR1 MDHEN and CDR2 SYDVKM come from the germline V gene. The CDR3, as DNA: TGTGCCAGCAGTCTAAACGGAGGGGAGCAGTTCTTC. Residues: CASSLNGGEQFF.

This sequence joins TRBV6-5 and TRBJ1-2; D is unclear. CDR3 length equals 14 residues. From germline, CDR1 is MNHEY and CDR2 SVGAGI. V was trimmed by 0 bases and J by 1 base, leaving 6 bases between them. The CDR3, as DNA: TGTGCCAGCAGTTACTCGAAAAATAACTATGGCTACACCTTC. Encoded protein: CASSYSKNNYGYTF.

V is TRBV6-1 and J is TRBJ1-1; D is unresolved. Per the germline V gene, CDR1 is MNHNS and CDR2 is SASEGT. The CDR3 sequence is 13 residues long. Between the trimmed V and J ends, which lost 7 bases and 1 base, there was a span of 10 bases. CDR3 nucleotides: TGTGCCAGCATGGGTCCCCCGAACACTGAAGCTTTCTTT. Protein sequence: CASMGPPNTEAFF.

Only one count was recorded for this clone. This rearrangement joins TRBV5-1 to TRBJ2-1; D is unresolved. The germline gives CDR1 SGHRS, CDR2 YFSETQ. This CDR3 spans 13 amino acids. The ends were cut back, 0 bases at V and 3 bases at J, with 4 bases in the middle. The CDR3 spells CASSLANYNEQFF. DNA of the CDR3: TGCGCCAGCAGCTTGGCCAACTACAATGAGCAGTTCTTC. The variable domain in full, completed from reference TRBV5-1 and TRBJ2-1, reads KAGVTQTPRYLIKTRGQQVTLSCSPISGHRSVSWYQQTPGQGLQFLFEYFSETQRNKGNFPGRFSGRQFSNSRSEMNVSTLELGDSALYLCASSLANYNEQFFGPGTRLTVL.

The CDR3 DNA reads TGTGCCAGCAGCGTATTCCTAGGGCCACCTCTGAAGGAGCAGTTCTTC. This encodes CASSVFLGPPLKEQFF. This sequence joins TRBV9 and TRBJ2-1; D is undetermined. The CDR3 spans 16 residues. CDR1 and CDR2 from the germline V gene are SGDLS and YYNGEE. Trimming took 1 base from V and 10 from J, leaving 21 bases between them.

The chain links TRBV7-2 to TRBJ2-5; no clear D gene. CDR1 is SGHTA, CDR2 FQGNSA, per germline. V was pared by 2 bases and J by 5 bases, with 6 bases between. The CDR3 length is 12 residues. This chain's CDR3 is CASSLLQETQYF. The CDR3 DNA reads TGTGCCAGCAGCTTACTGCAGGAGACCCAGTACTTC.